The rows below give T cell receptor beta chains drawn from one sample of a study of shared clonotypes between healthy human individuals. Profiling relied on immunoSEQ multiplex PCR, and the TCRdb table lists in-frame clones only, not all of them. The sample has some 1,100,000 clones; about 80% are singletons. Material: memory CD4+ T cells from PBMCs. These receptors all come from a man younger than 30 in good health. Some clones in this sample may be carry-over from other donors' samples. Each CDR3 is given with its conserved first and last residue. D genes are given only for firm matches. For some rows the clone size is stated as once, few or many, or as a class when expanded; others skip it.

J	size	V	D	CDR3	DNA
TRBJ1-2	NA	TRBV6-5	TRBD1	CAISETGNYGYTF	TGTGCCATCAGTGAGACAGGGAACTATGGCTACACCTTC
TRBJ2-7	once	TRBV29-1	TRBD1	CSTTGGRDEQYF	TGCAGCACCACAGGGGGTCGGGACGAGCAGTACTTC
TRBJ2-7	NA	TRBV7-2	NA	CASSNTQGYEQYF	TGTGCCAGCAGCAACACACAGGGATACGAGCAGTACTTC
TRBJ2-5	NA	TRBV6-1	NA	CASTRRVVQETQYF	TGTGCCAGCACCCGGAGAGTAGTTCAAGAGACCCAGTACTTC
TRBJ2-1	NA	TRBV7-3	NA	CASSLSVESGEQFF	TGTGCCAGCAGCTTAAGTGTGGAGTCGGGTGAGCAGTTCTTC
TRBJ1-2	NA	TRBV5-4	NA	CASSPHSTNYGYTF	TGTGCCAGCAGCCCCCACAGTACTAACTATGGCTACACCTTC
TRBJ2-6	NA	TRBV7-3	NA	CASSPGISASSGANVLTF	TGTGCCAGCAGCCCGGGGATTTCGGCAAGCTCTGGGGCCAACGTCCTGACTTTC
TRBJ1-2	NA	TRBV27	NA	CATWQGGYTF	TGTGCCACCTGGCAGGGTGGCTACACCTTC
TRBJ1-1	few	TRBV19	NA	CASRINQGNTEAFF	TGTGCCAGTAGGATAAACCAGGGTAACACTGAAGCTTTCTTT
TRBJ2-1	NA	TRBV19	TRBD2	CATTGTSREQFF	TGTGCAACTACCGGGACTAGCCGTGAGCAGTTCTTC
TRBJ1-5	NA	TRBV7-9	TRBD1	CASSSTGDYQPQHF	TGTGCCAGCAGCTCCACAGGGGATTATCAGCCCCAGCATTTT
TRBJ2-7	NA	TRBV5-8	TRBD2	CASSLGTSVAYEQYF	TGTGCCAGCAGCTTGGGGACTAGCGTAGCCTACGAGCAGTACTTC
TRBJ2-5	once	TRBV5-1	TRBD2	CASSFKRGIIQETQYF	TGCGCCAGCAGCTTCAAGCGGGGGATCATCCAGGAGACCCAGTACTTC
TRBJ2-7	NA	TRBV29-1	NA	CSVSTGYEQYF	TGCAGCGTTTCAACAGGCTACGAGCAGTACTTC
TRBJ1-4	NA	TRBV27	NA	CASSLYGPGREKLFF	TGTGCCAGCAGTTTATACGGCCCCGGGAGAGAAAAACTGTTTTTT
TRBJ2-1	NA	TRBV9	TRBD2	CASSVVAGVYNEQFF	TGTGCCAGCAGCGTAGTAGCGGGGGTTTACAATGAGCAGTTCTTC
TRBJ1-2	NA	TRBV21-1	NA	CASRYTGWGDYGYTF	TGTGCCAGCAGGTATACCGGGTGGGGGGACTATGGCTACACCTTC
TRBJ1-1	many	TRBV27	NA	CASSFSRDTEAFF	TGTGCCAGCAGTTTTTCCAGGGACACTGAAGCTTTCTTT
TRBJ2-1	NA	TRBV5-1	NA	CASSLAAEGNEQFF	TGCGCCAGCAGCTTGGCGGCGGAGGGGAATGAGCAGTTCTTC
TRBJ1-4	NA	TRBV7-2	NA	CASSLNEKLFF	TGTGCCAGCAGCTTAAATGAAAAACTGTTTTTT
TRBJ2-5	NA	TRBV11-1	TRBD2	CASSHGLAGGPKGETQYF	TGTGCCAGCAGCCACGGACTAGCGGGAGGGCCGAAGGGGGAGACCCAGTACTTC
TRBJ2-5	NA	TRBV5-1	NA	CASSLVLFAEETQYF	TGCGCCAGCAGCTTGGTTTTATTTGCGGAAGAGACCCAGTACTTC
TRBJ2-2	NA	TRBV28	NA	CASSSDWKVRLTGELFF	TGTGCCAGCAGTTCCGATTGGAAGGTTCGATTAACCGGGGAGCTGTTTTTT
TRBJ2-7	few	TRBV4-2	NA	CASSQEAGEQYF	TGTGCCAGCAGCCAAGAGGCGGGGGAGCAGTACTTC
TRBJ2-7	NA	TRBV7-6	TRBD2	CASSLGGGGEYEQYF	TGTGCCAGCAGCTTAGGCGGGGGAGGAGAGTACGAGCAGTACTTC
TRBJ1-3	NA	TRBV6-1	NA	CASSEEGGLFSGNTIYF	TGTGCCAGCAGTGAAGAGGGGGGACTTTTCTCTGGAAACACCATATATTTT
TRBJ2-3	once	TRBV7-9	NA	CASSLGQAATDTQYF	TGTGCCAGCAGCTTAGGACAGGCTGCCACAGATACGCAGTATTTT
TRBJ1-1	NA	TRBV19	TRBD1	CASSILQGGTEAFF	TGTGCCAGTAGTATTCTACAGGGGGGGACTGAAGCTTTCTTT
TRBJ2-5	NA	TRBV28	TRBD1	CASSMGRGLKTQYF	TGTGCCAGCAGTATGGGAAGGGGGCTAAAGACCCAGTACTTC
TRBJ2-7	few	TRBV28	NA	CASKSGSYEQYF	TGTGCCAGCAAGTCAGGTTCCTACGAGCAGTACTTC
TRBJ2-7	NA	TRBV7-2	TRBD1	CASSLTGDNEQYF	TGTGCCAGCAGCCTGACAGGGGACAACGAGCAGTACTTC
TRBJ2-3	NA	TRBV5-4	NA	CASSFSAYTDTQYF	TGTGCCAGCAGCTTTAGCGCTTACACAGATACGCAGTATTTT
TRBJ2-3	NA	TRBV9	NA	CASSPRGGRTDTQYF	TGTGCCAGCAGCCCCCGGGGTGGGCGGACAGATACGCAGTATTTT
TRBJ2-2	once	TRBV7-2	NA	CASSLAVAWGGELFF	TGTGCCAGCAGCTTAGCGGTGGCTTGGGGCGGGGAGCTGTTTTTT
TRBJ2-7	NA	TRBV15	TRBD1	CATSDQLGQGREQYF	TGTGCCACCAGCGATCAGCTGGGACAGGGGCGTGAGCAGTACTTC
TRBJ2-1	NA	TRBV5-6	TRBD2	CASSSLAGAVNEQFF	TGTGCCAGCAGTTCTCTAGCGGGAGCAGTCAATGAGCAGTTCTTC
TRBJ1-3	NA	TRBV28	NA	CASSPRGYAGNTIYF	TGTGCCAGCAGTCCGCGGGGGTACGCTGGAAACACCATATATTTT
TRBJ2-2	NA	TRBV9	NA	CASSVDTGEGELFF	TGTGCCAGCAGCGTAGACACGGGAGAGGGGGAGCTGTTTTTT
TRBJ2-7	many	TRBV7-9	TRBD2	CASSSIAGGEQYF	TGTGCCAGCAGCTCCATAGCGGGGGGGGAGCAGTACTTC